Below, 7 T cell receptor beta chains from the same sample are listed, as sequenced in a study of radiation and T cells in renal cell carcinoma. Time point reported: blood 4 weeks post-SBRT, at nephrectomy. The treatment: 15 Gy SBRT to primary tumor, nephrectomy 4 weeks later. The table came from immunoSEQ multiplex PCR; TCRdb's copy has only in-frame clones and leaves some out. The repertoire holds about 90,000 clones, with around 80% as singletons. Material: blood, obtained from a patient whose treatment included radiotherapy and nephrectomy. All receptors come from a man aged 55 to 69 with renal cell carcinoma.

The genes are TRBV4-2 and TRBJ2-7, with TRBD2 matching 10 bases. The trim removed 2 bases at V and 5 bases at J, leaving 9 bases unmatched. The CDR3 has 16 residues. Germline values: CDR1 LGHNA, CDR2 YNFKEQ. The CDR3 region has the DNA TGTGCCAGCAGCCAATTCTATAGCGGGAGGTCCCACGAGCAGTACTTC. Translating it yields CASSQFYSGRSHEQYF.

In regard to this clone: At the DNA level, this CDR3 is encoded by other sequences in the same sample as well. This chain links TRBV6-5 with TRBJ1-4; tentative D call: TRBD1 (6 bases). Looked up from germline, CDR1 is MNHEY and CDR2 is SVGAGI. The CDR3 is 12 amino acids. V gave up 6 bases and J gave up 11 bases, with 13 bases separating them. CDR3 DNA sequence: TGTGCCAGCAGCCAGAGAGGGGGGAAACTGTTTTTT. This sequence encodes CASSQRGGKLFF.

The chain joins TRBV18 to TRBJ2-1, with 7 bases matching TRBD1. The V and J ends lost 6 bases and 5 bases, in that order; junction bases with no gene match: 4. Looked up from germline, CDR1 is KGHSH and CDR2 is LQKENI. The CDR3 is 13 amino acids. The CDR3 spells CASSVTGNNEQFF. Written as DNA, the CDR3 is TGTGCCAGCTCGGTGACAGGGAACAATGAGCAGTTCTTC.

In this sample, this clone turned up once. V is TRBV2 and J is TRBJ2-4; maybe TRBD1 (5 bases). Germline-derived CDR1 and CDR2 are SNHLY and FYNNEI. The germline V and J ends were trimmed by 8 bases and 6 bases, with 26 bases remaining between them. The length of the CDR3 is 17 residues. CDR3 DNA: TGTGCCAGCGGCTTCGACGGACGACCCCAGGGTGGAAACATTCAGTACTTC. Translating it yields CASGFDGRPQGGNIQYF.

The chain couples TRBV2 to TRBJ1-4; D unclear. In germline, CDR1 is SNHLY, CDR2 FYNNEI. CDR3 length equals 11 residues. The germline V and J ends were trimmed by 7 bases and 4 bases, with 4 bases remaining between them. The CDR3 protein is CASMFNEKLFF. The CDR3 DNA reads TGTGCCAGCATGTTTAATGAAAAACTGTTTTTT.

The chain joins TRBV19 to TRBJ2-3; TRBD2 matches 8 bases. Germline CDR1 and CDR2: LNHDA and SQIVND (reference sequence). The length of the CDR3 is 16 residues. V gave up 7 bases and J gave up 7 bases; unmatched junction bases: 16. The DNA for the CDR3 is TGTGCCAGTACTCCTCGGGGAGCGGGAGACTTAAATACGCAGTATTTT. This encodes CASTPRGAGDLNTQYF. Full variable domain (outside the CDR3, taken from reference TRBV19 and TRBJ2-3): DGGITQSPKYLFRKEGQNVTLSCEQNLNHDAMYWYRQDPGQGLRLIYYSQIVNDFQKGDIAEGYSVSREKKESFPLTVTSAQKNPTAFYLCASTPRGAGDLNTQYFGPGTRLTVL.

This clone was observed a few times. The chain is built from TRBV5-1 and TRBJ2-1; the D is unclear. Germline CDR1 and CDR2: SGHRS and YFSETQ. V was pared by 4 bases and J by 3 bases, with 8 bases between. The CDR3 contains 13 residues. The chain's CDR3 is CASSGPDYNEQFF. The CDR3 DNA reads TGCGCCAGCAGCGGGCCTGACTACAATGAGCAGTTCTTC.